The 10 T cell receptor beta chains given below trace back to one sample, sequenced in a study of blood T cell repertoires in COVID-19. Measured with immunoSEQ multiplex PCR; TCRdb has only the in-frame clones, and not every one. This sample carries roughly 280,000 clones, 86% of them seen once, and the ten largest clones take about 8.6%. Sequences were obtained from peripheral blood. The receptors come from a man in his forties or fifties with active or convalescent COVID-19.

The rearrangement uses TRBV12-3 or TRBV12-4 and TRBJ1-5, with TRBD1 matching 7 bases. The CDR3 spans 13 residues. After removal of 6 bases from V and 5 bases from J, the junction contained 4 bases not matched to a gene. The CDR3 DNA follows: TGTGCCAGCAGGCCAGGGGGTGATCAGCCCCAGCATTTT. Translation gives CASRPGGDQPQHF.

This sequence joins TRBV2 and TRBJ2-5; a possible D gene is TRBD1 (5 bases). Germline-derived CDR1 and CDR2 are SNHLY and FYNNEI. V lost 5 bases, J lost 1 base, and 14 bases lay in between. This CDR3 is 15 amino acids long. As DNA, the CDR3 is TGTGCCAGCAGTCTCCAGGGCCCGGGCCAAGAGACCCAGTACTTC. This codes for CASSLQGPGQETQYF.

The CDR3 DNA is TGCAGCGCGACTATGGGAGTGGGGACCGGGGAGCTGTTTTTT. Amino acid sequence: CSATMGVGTGELFF. The chain uses TRBV29-1 and TRBJ2-2; TRBD2 might be the D (5 bases). From germline, CDR1 is SQVTM and CDR2 ANQGSEA. V lost 7 bases, J lost 5 bases, and 17 bases lay in between. This CDR3 region has 14 residues.

This clone was seen only a few times. The rearrangement joins TRBV9 to TRBJ1-2; TRBD1 is a possible D gene (6 bases). This CDR3 has 14 amino acids. In germline, CDR1 is SGDLS, CDR2 YYNGEE. V dropped 0 bases and J dropped 7 bases, with 13 bases sitting between them. CDR3 region: CASSVDLGAGGYTF. CDR3 DNA sequence: TGTGCCAGCAGCGTAGATCTGGGGGCCGGTGGCTACACCTTC.

This clone was seen a single time. CDR3 residues: CASRSGQGSVGELFF. Here the CDR3 DNA reads TGTGCCAGCAGGTCGGGACAGGGGTCTGTTGGGGAGCTGTTTTTT. The rearrangement links TRBV2 to TRBJ2-2, with TRBD1 matching over 10 bases. The CDR3 consists of 15 residues. The V gene's germline CDR1 is SNHLY and CDR2 FYNNEI. V lost 6 bases, J lost 8 bases, and 9 bases stayed unmatched. Full variable domain (missing parts from reference TRBV2 and TRBJ2-2): EPEVTQTPSHQVTQMGQEVILRCVPISNHLYFYWYRQILGQKVEFLVSFYNNEISEKSEIFDDQFSVERPDGSNFTLKIRSTKLEDSAMYFCASRSGQGSVGELFFGEGSRLTVL.

The CDR3 loop reads CAISGLAGDGEQYF. CDR3 nucleotides: TGTGCCATCAGCGGACTAGCGGGAGACGGCGAGCAGTACTTC. The gene calls are TRBV10-3 and TRBJ2-7; TRBD2 aligns across 13 bases. The junction had 5 bases not matched to a gene; V was cut back by 6 bases and J by 6 bases. Germline CDR1 and CDR2: ENHRY and SYGVKD. CDR3 length equals 14 residues.

The J gene is TRBJ2-2, the V gene TRBV10-3; tentatively, D is TRBD1 (5 bases). CDR3 size: 15 residues. Trimming shortened V by 6 bases and J by 5 bases, and 16 bases separated the two germline ends. Germline CDR1 is ENHRY and CDR2 is SYGVKD. CDR3 nucleotide sequence: TGTGCCATCAGCCGGGTCCAGGGTAATACCGGGGAGCTGTTTTTT. Translation gives CAISRVQGNTGELFF.

The chain recombines TRBV29-1 with TRBJ1-1; D gene unclear. V was shortened by 1 base and J by 4 bases, with 10 bases between the two germline ends. Germline V lookup: CDR1 SQVTM, CDR2 ANQGSEA. CDR3 length equals 13 residues. Here the CDR3 reads CSVEGRVGTEAFF. In nucleotides, the CDR3 is TGCAGCGTTGAAGGACGGGTGGGCACTGAAGCTTTCTTT.

J is TRBJ1-1 and V is TRBV6-6; tentative D call: TRBD1 (5 bases). The germline V gene encodes CDR1 MNHNY and CDR2 SVGAGI (reference sequence). The V and J ends lost 6 bases and 5 bases respectively, with 10 bases between them. The CDR3 has 12 residues. This chain's CDR3 is CASSQRGTEAFF. The CDR3 nucleotides are TGTGCCAGCAGCCAAAGGGGTACTGAAGCTTTCTTT.

The sample holds a few counts of this clone. V is TRBV7-9 and J is TRBJ2-3; maybe TRBD2 (5 bases). Trimming cost V 5 bases and J 0 bases, with 12 bases left between them. Germline V gives CDR1 SEHNR, CDR2 FQNEAQ (reference sequence). The CDR3 spans 15 residues. CDR3 nucleotides: TGTGCCAGCAGCCCTAGCTTTAGGAGCACAGATACGCAGTATTTT. As protein: CASSPSFRSTDTQYF. Full variable domain (remainder filled in from reference TRBV7-9 and TRBJ2-3): DTGVSQNPRHKITKRGQNVTFRCDPISEHNRLYWYRQTLGQGPEFLTYFQNEAQLEKSRLLSDRFSAERPKGSFSTLEIQRTEQGDSAMYLCASSPSFRSTDTQYFGPGTRLTVL.